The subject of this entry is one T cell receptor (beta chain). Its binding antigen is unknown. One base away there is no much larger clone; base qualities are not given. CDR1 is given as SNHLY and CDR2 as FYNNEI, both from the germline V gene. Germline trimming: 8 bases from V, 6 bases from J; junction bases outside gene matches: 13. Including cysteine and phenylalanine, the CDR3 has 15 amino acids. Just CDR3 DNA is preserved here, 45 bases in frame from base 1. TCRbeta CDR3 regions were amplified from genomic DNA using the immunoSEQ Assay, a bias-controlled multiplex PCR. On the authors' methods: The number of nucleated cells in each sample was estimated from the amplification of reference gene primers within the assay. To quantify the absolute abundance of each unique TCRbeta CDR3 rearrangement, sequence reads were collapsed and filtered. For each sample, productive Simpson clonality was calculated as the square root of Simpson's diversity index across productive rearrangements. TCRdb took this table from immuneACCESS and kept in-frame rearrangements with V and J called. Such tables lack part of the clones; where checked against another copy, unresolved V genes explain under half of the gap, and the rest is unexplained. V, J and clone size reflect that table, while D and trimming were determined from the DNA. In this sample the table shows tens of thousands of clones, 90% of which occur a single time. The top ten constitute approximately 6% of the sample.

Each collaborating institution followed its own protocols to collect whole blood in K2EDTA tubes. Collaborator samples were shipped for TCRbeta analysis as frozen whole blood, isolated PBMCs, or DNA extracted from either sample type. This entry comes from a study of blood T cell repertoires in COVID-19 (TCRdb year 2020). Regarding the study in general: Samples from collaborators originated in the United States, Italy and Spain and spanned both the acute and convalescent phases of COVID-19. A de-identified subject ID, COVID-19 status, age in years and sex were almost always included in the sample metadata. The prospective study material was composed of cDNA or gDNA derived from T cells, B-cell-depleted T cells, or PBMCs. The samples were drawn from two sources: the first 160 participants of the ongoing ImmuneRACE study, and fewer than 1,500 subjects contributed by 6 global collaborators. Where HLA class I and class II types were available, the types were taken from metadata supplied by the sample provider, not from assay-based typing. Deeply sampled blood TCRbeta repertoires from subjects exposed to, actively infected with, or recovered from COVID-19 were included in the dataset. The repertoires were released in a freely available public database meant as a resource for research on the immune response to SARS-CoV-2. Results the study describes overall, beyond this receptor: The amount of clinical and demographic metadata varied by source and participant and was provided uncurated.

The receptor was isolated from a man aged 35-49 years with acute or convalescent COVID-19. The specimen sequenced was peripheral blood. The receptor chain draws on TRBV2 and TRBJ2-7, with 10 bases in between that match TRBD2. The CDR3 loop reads CASSPMGLAGAEQYF. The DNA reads TGTGCCAGCTCCCCTATGGGGCTAGCGGGAGCCGAGCAGTACTTC.